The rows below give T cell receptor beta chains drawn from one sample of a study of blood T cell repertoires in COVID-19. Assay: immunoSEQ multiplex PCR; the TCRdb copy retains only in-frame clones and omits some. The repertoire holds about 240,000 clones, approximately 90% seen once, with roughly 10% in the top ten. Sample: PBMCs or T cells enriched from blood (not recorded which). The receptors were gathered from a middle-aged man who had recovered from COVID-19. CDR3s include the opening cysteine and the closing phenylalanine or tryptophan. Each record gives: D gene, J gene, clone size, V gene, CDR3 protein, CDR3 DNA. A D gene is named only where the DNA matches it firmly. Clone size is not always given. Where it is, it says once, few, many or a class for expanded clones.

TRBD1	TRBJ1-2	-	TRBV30	CAASQGAIYGYTF	TGTGCCGCCTCCCAGGGGGCGATCTATGGCTACACCTTC
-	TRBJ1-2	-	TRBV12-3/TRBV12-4	CASSPQGYYGYTF	TGTGCCAGCAGCCCACAGGGATACTATGGCTACACCTTC
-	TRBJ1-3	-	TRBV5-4	CASSPAGGSGNTIYF	TGTGCCAGCAGCCCCGCCGGGGGCTCTGGAAACACCATATATTTT
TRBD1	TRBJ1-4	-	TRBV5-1	CASSWTGLNEKLFF	TGCGCCAGCAGCTGGACAGGGCTTAATGAAAAACTGTTTTTT
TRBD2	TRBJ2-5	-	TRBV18	CASSHRTSAETQYF	TGTGCCAGCTCACATCGAACTAGCGCTGAGACCCAGTACTTC
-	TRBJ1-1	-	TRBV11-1	CASSLNPNTEAFF	TGTGCCAGCAGCCTTAATCCGAACACTGAAGCTTTCTTT
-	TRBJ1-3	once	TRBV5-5	CASSLQTAGNTIYF	TGTGCCAGCAGCTTGCAGACAGCTGGAAACACCATATATTTT
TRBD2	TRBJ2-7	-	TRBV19	CASSPPGGQASYEQYF	TGTGCCAGTAGTCCGCCGGGGGGGCAGGCCTCCTACGAGCAGTACTTC
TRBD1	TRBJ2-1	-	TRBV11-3	CASSPLQGAGYNEQFF	TGTGCCAGCAGCCCTTTACAGGGGGCTGGGTACAATGAGCAGTTCTTC
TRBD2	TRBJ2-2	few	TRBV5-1	CASSNRFIGLAGGSNTGELFF	TGCGCCAGCAGTAACAGGTTTATAGGACTAGCGGGGGGATCGAACACCGGGGAGCTGTTTTTT
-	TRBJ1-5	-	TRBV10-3	CAISESTPGTGNQPQHF	TGTGCCATCAGTGAGTCGACCCCAGGGACTGGCAATCAGCCCCAGCATTTT
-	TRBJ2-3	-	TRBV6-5	CAITRDSFTDTQYF	TGTGCCATCACACGGGACTCTTTTACAGATACGCAGTATTTT
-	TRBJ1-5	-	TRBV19	CASSMVGRAHQPQHF	TGTGCCAGTAGTATGGTCGGCAGGGCCCATCAGCCCCAGCATTTT
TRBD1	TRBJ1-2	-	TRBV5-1	CASSLGLGQVYNYGYTF	TGCGCCAGCAGCTTGGGACTGGGACAGGTCTATAACTATGGCTACACCTTC
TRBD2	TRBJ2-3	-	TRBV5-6	CASSLRTSGATDTQYF	TGTGCCAGCAGCTTAAGGACTAGCGGGGCCACAGATACGCAGTATTTT
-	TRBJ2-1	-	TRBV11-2	CASRIGQSSYNEQFF	TGTGCCAGCAGAATAGGACAGAGCTCCTACAATGAGCAGTTCTTC
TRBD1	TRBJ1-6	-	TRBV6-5	CASSFWTGYYNSPLHF	TGTGCCAGCAGTTTTTGGACAGGGTACTATAATTCACCCCTCCACTTT
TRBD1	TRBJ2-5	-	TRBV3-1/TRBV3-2	CASSHGTGAEETQYF	TGTGCCAGCAGCCATGGGACAGGGGCGGAGGAGACCCAGTACTTC
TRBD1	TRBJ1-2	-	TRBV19	CASSFRTGQGASYGYTF	TGTGCCAGTAGTTTTCGAACCGGACAGGGGGCCAGCTATGGCTACACCTTC
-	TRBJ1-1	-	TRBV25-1	CASGPLGGGTEAFF	TGTGCCAGCGGCCCACTGGGGGGGGGCACTGAAGCTTTCTTT
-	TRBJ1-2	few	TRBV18	CASSPRSEANYGYTF	TGTGCCAGCTCACCAAGAAGCGAAGCTAACTATGGCTACACCTTC
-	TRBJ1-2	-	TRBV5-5	CASSPGQSWGYGYTF	TGTGCCAGCAGCCCCGGACAGAGCTGGGGCTATGGCTACACCTTC
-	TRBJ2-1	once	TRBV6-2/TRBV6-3	CASSYSSLYNEQFF	TGTGCCAGCAGTTACTCGAGCCTATACAATGAGCAGTTCTTC
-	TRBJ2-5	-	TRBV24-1	CATSDLSSAGARETQYF	TGTGCCACCAGTGATTTGTCTTCGGCAGGGGCGAGAGAGACCCAGTACTTC
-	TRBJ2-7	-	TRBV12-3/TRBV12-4	CASTVQGSYEQYF	TGTGCCAGCACCGTACAGGGCTCCTACGAGCAGTACTTC
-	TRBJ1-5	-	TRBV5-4	CASSSRGGDQPQHF	TGTGCCAGCAGCTCTAGAGGGGGGGATCAGCCCCAGCATTTT
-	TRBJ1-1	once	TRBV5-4	CASSPGPSPPEAFF	TGTGCCAGCAGCCCGGGTCCCTCTCCCCCTGAAGCTTTCTTT
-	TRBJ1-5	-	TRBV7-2	CASSPGFGFSNQPQHF	TGTGCCAGCAGCCCAGGGTTCGGATTCTCCAATCAGCCCCAGCATTTT
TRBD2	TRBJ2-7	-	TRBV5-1	CASREERGGAKGEQYF	TGCGCCAGCAGGGAAGAGAGGGGAGGGGCTAAGGGCGAGCAGTACTTC
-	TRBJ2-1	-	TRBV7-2	CASSLGQESYNEQFF	TGTGCCAGCAGCTTAGGACAGGAATCCTACAATGAGCAGTTCTTC
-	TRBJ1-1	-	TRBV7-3	CASSPTPGRRAEAFF	TGTGCCAGCAGCCCGACACCAGGGAGGAGAGCTGAAGCTTTCTTT
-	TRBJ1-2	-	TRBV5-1	CASGRGESRNGYTF	TGCGCCAGCGGGAGGGGGGAATCTCGAAATGGCTACACCTTC
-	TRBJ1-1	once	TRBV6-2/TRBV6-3	CASSIGTYEVVDTEAFF	TGTGCCAGCAGTATCGGGACATACGAGGTCGTCGACACTGAAGCTTTCTTT
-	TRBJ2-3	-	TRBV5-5	CASSLLQGTDTQYF	TGTGCCAGCAGCTTGTTGCAGGGGACAGATACGCAGTATTTT
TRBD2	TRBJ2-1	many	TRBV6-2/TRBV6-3	CASSYFRGSLTSGSSYNEQFF	TGTGCCAGCAGTTACTTTCGAGGGTCCTTGACTAGCGGGAGCTCCTACAATGAGCAGTTCTTC
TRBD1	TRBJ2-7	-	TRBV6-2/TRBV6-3	CASSPIKGGTYEQYF	TGTGCCAGCAGCCCCATCAAAGGGGGCACCTACGAGCAGTACTTC
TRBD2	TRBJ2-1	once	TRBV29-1	CSAPTGGLVNEQFF	TGCAGCGCTCCTACGGGGGGACTAGTCAATGAGCAGTTCTTC
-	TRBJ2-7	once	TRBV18	CATQGPSGGSYEQYF	TGTGCCACCCAGGGGCCCTCCGGTGGGTCCTACGAGCAGTACTTC
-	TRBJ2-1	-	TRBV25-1	CASSQISYNEQFF	TGTGCCAGCTCCCAAATCTCCTACAATGAGCAGTTCTTC
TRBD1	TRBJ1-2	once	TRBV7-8	CASSQSSTGPYGYTF	TGTGCCAGCAGCCAATCCTCGACAGGGCCCTATGGCTACACCTTC
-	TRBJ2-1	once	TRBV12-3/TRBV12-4	CASTTGVQAEQFF	TGTGCCAGCACAACCGGGGTTCAAGCTGAGCAGTTCTTC
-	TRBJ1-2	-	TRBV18	CASSPPVLRYGYTF	TGTGCCAGCTCACCACCGGTGTTGCGGTATGGCTACACCTTC